A single sample gave rise to the 27 T cell receptor beta chains below, sequenced in a study of Graves' ophthalmopathy and Graves' hyperthyroidism. RNA transcripts provided the template for amplifying TCR beta CDR3 regions. Investigators did first-round RT-PCR with HTBI primers, then second-round multiplex PCR. TCRdb re-called the multiplex PCR reads with MiXCR, one entry per CDR3 protein. This table holds more than 300,000 distinct CDR3 sequences, approximately 17% found once. Sequencing was done on a sample of peripheral blood. The receptors were sampled from an adult woman with stable Graves' hyperthyroidism.

This clonotype has a handful of counts. V and J are TRBV28 and TRBJ2-7; 7 bases match TRBD1. CDR3 length equals 14 residues. V was pared by 2 bases and J by 2 bases, with 3 bases of the junction left unmatched. CDR1 and CDR2 from the germline V gene are MDHEN and SYDVKM. This chain's CDR3 is CASSLRGQTYEQYF. CDR3 nucleotides: TGTGCCAGCAGTTTAAGGGGACAGACCTACGAGCAGTACTTC.

The chain carries TRBV30 and TRBJ1-1; D remains unclear. V gave up 0 bases and J gave up 4 bases, with 6 bases separating them. Germline values: CDR1 GTSNPN, CDR2 SVGIG (reference sequence). The CDR3 is 12 residues long. CDR3: CAWSVPFTEAFF. The CDR3 nucleotides read TGTGCCTGGAGTGTCCCTTTCACTGAAGCTTTCTTT.

This clonotype appeared a few times. In nucleotides, the CDR3 is TGTGCCAGCAGTGAAGCAGTAGGAGGGAACACTGAAGCTTTCTTT. Encoded protein: CASSEAVGGNTEAFF. This chain links TRBV6-1 with TRBJ1-1; D gene unclear. The CDR3 covers 15 residues. V shed 0 bases and J shed 1 base, with 9 bases lying between them. CDR1 MNHNS and CDR2 SASEGT come from the germline V gene.

This clonotype was found many times. J is TRBJ1-2 and V is TRBV15; D gene ambiguous. Germline V gene lookup returns CDR1 LNHNV and CDR2 YYDKDF (reference sequence). CDR3 length equals 15 residues. Trimming left V 5 bases short and J 2 bases short, with 15 bases between. The CDR3 here is CATSAILAKNYGYTF. CDR3 nucleotides: TGTGCCACCAGCGCCATCCTGGCGAAAAACTATGGCTACACCTTC.

This clonotype was counted ten times or more. The chain uses TRBV7-8 and TRBJ1-5; 8 positions agree with TRBD1. The germline V gene encodes CDR1 SGHVS and CDR2 FQNEAQ. After removal of 5 bases from V and 5 bases from J, the junction contained 5 bases not matched to a gene. CDR3 size: 14 residues. DNA of the CDR3: TGTGCCAGCAGCATTACAGGGGGTTATCAGCCCCAGCATTTT. Translated: CASSITGGYQPQHF.

This clonotype was seen only a few times. The rearrangement uses TRBV18 and TRBJ1-6; D remains ambiguous. This CDR3 is 15 amino acids long. Germline loops: CDR1 KGHSH, CDR2 LQKENI. V was trimmed by 1 base and J by 7 bases, leaving 11 bases between them. This CDR3 reads CASSPRSRTNSPLHF. The DNA of the CDR3 is TGTGCCAGCTCACCACGGAGTCGGACCAATTCACCCCTCCACTTT.

This clonotype was observed many times. J is TRBJ1-2 and V is TRBV7-2; 9 bases agree with TRBD1. Germline CDR1 is SGHTA and CDR2 is FQGNSA. This CDR3 contains 13 residues. V shed 3 bases and J 8 bases; nucleotides not matched to a gene: 4. CDR3 in DNA: TGTGCCAGCAGCTTGAGGACAGGGGACGGCTACACCTTC. Its translation is CASSLRTGDGYTF.

Comment on this clonotype: A much larger clone differs by one base, so this may be a read error. The chain has TRBV18 and TRBJ1-2; D gene ambiguous. The CDR3 extends over 13 amino acids. Germline V lookup: CDR1 KGHSH, CDR2 LQKENI. In DNA form, the CDR3 reads TGTGCCAACTCACCCGCTGGCAGATATGGCTACACCTTC. It yields the protein CANSPAGRYGYTF.

The chain recombines TRBV19 with TRBJ1-6; 7 nucleotides align to TRBD1. This CDR3 comprises 15 residues. With 4 bases clipped from V and 7 bases from J, the junction kept 7 bases outside the gene matches. From germline, CDR1 is LNHDA and CDR2 SQIVND (reference sequence). The CDR3 is CASSTAGGRNSPLHF. In DNA form, the CDR3 reads TGTGCCAGTAGTACTGCAGGGGGACGGAATTCACCCCTCCACTTT.

This clonotype was picked up many times. The chain uses TRBV7-6 and TRBJ2-6; 7 bases map to TRBD1. This CDR3 spans 17 amino acids. Germline CDR1 reads SGHVS; CDR2 reads FNYEAQ. Germline trimming cut 3 bases from V and 0 bases from J; bases unmatched to any gene: 5. The CDR3 DNA follows: TGTGCCAGCAGCTTTCGGGACAGTTCCTCTGGGGCCAACGTCCTGACTTTC. Amino acid sequence: CASSFRDSSSGANVLTF. The entire variable domain, with the rest obtained from reference TRBV7-6 and TRBJ2-6, is as follows: GAGVSQSPRYKVTKRGQDVALRCDPISGHVSLYWYRQALGQGPEFLTYFNYEAQQDKSGLPNDRFSAERPEGSISTLTIQRTEQRDSAMYRCASSFRDSSSGANVLTFGAGSRLTVL.

This chain links TRBV19 with TRBJ2-5; 9 bases are shared with TRBD1. The CDR3 is 16 residues long. Germline CDR1 reads LNHDA; CDR2 reads SQIVND (reference sequence). Trimming removed 4 bases from V and 5 bases from J; junction bases left unmatched: 11. CDR3 nucleotides: TGTGCCAGTAGTAAAACAGGGGGCGCGGGAACGGAGACCCAGTACTTC. Protein product: CASSKTGGAGTETQYF.

This clonotype has ten or more counts. The J gene is TRBJ2-5, the V gene TRBV12-3 or TRBV12-4, with 9 bases matching TRBD1. V lost 6 bases, J lost 5 bases, and 7 bases stayed unmatched. The CDR3 runs 14 residues. The chain's CDR3 is CASRHTGGWETQYF. The DNA for the CDR3 is TGTGCCAGCAGGCACACAGGGGGCTGGGAGACCCAGTACTTC.

This clonotype was recorded at least ten times. The DNA for the CDR3 is TGTGCTAGTGCCCCCCCTGGCAATCAGCCCCAGCATTTT. Translation: CASAPPGNQPQHF. The gene calls are TRBV12-5 and TRBJ1-5, with D unclear. This CDR3 is 13 amino acids long. From germline, CDR1 is LGHNT and CDR2 FRNRAP. V lost 7 bases to trimming and J lost 2 bases, with 9 bases between them.

At least ten counts were recorded for this clonotype. This chain joins TRBV29-1 and TRBJ1-2; no firm D call. V was shortened by 7 bases and J by 0 bases, with 9 bases between the two germline ends. This CDR3 spans 12 amino acids. Germline CDR1 SQVTM, CDR2 ANQGSEA. CDR3 sequence: CSATTANYGYTF. In DNA, the CDR3 is TGCAGCGCCACCACAGCTAACTATGGCTACACCTTC.

This clonotype appeared many times. This chain links TRBV19 with TRBJ1-5; 10 positions agree with TRBD1. CDR3 length: 16 residues. CDR1 LNHDA and CDR2 SQIVND come from the germline V gene (reference sequence). V shed 5 bases and J 0 bases; nucleotides not matched to a gene: 4. The CDR3 nucleotides read TGTGCCAGTAGTCGGGACAGGGGCCATAGCAATCAGCCCCAGCATTTT. Its translation is CASSRDRGHSNQPQHF.

In the case of this clonotype: Just one base apart from a much larger clone, this may be a read error. This chain links TRBV5-1 with TRBJ2-2; D perhaps matches TRBD2 (5 bases). Germline values: CDR1 SGHRS, CDR2 YFSETQ. The CDR3 is made up of 15 amino acids. The CDR3 is CASAPRVSNTGELVF. In nucleotides, the CDR3 is TGCGCCAGCGCCCCCCGGGTATCGAACACCGGGGAGCTGGTTTTT.

The chain uses TRBV4-1 and TRBJ2-7; TRBD2 matches at 11 bases. Per germline, CDR1 MGHRA and CDR2 YSYEKL. The CDR3 contains 16 residues. With 0 bases clipped from V and 3 bases from J, the junction kept 4 bases outside the gene matches. CDR3 region: CASSQEGTSGNYEQYF. In DNA form, the CDR3 reads TGCGCCAGCAGCCAAGAAGGGACTAGCGGAAACTACGAGCAGTACTTC.

Many counts were recorded for this clonotype. The gene calls are TRBV11-1 and TRBJ1-2; D is ambiguous. CDR3 length equals 16 residues. V was shortened by 1 base and J by 0 bases, with 12 bases between the two germline ends. Per germline, CDR1 SGHAT and CDR2 FQDESV (reference sequence). The CDR3 is CASSLVEEGANYGYTF. The CDR3 DNA reads TGTGCCAGCAGCTTAGTAGAGGAGGGAGCTAACTATGGCTACACCTTC.

V usage is TRBV6-1 and J usage is TRBJ1-1, with D unresolved. The germline V gene has CDR1 MNHNS and CDR2 SASEGT. The CDR3 totals 14 residues. V dropped 0 bases and J dropped 0 bases, with 5 bases sitting between them. The CDR3: CASSEARVNTEAFF. CDR3 coding DNA: TGTGCCAGCAGTGAAGCACGGGTGAACACTGAAGCTTTCTTT.

This chain links TRBV25-1 with TRBJ1-6; 8 bases agree with TRBD1. The CDR3 extends over 15 amino acids. V dropped 4 bases and J dropped 4; count of bases not matched to a gene: 3. The V gene's germline CDR1 is MGHDK and CDR2 SYGVNS. CDR3 sequence (DNA): TGTGCCAGCAGTGGGGGACAGGAGTATAATTCACCCCTCCACTTT. Translating it yields CASSGGQEYNSPLHF.

In this sample, this clonotype turned up many times. The chain recombines TRBV28 with TRBJ2-7, with TRBD2 matching over 13 bases. This CDR3 is built from 18 residues. Germline CDR1 MDHEN, CDR2 SYDVKM. The V segment lost 6 bases and the J segment 4 bases; nucleotides outside the gene matches: 15. In DNA, the CDR3 is TGTGCCAGCAGCCCCACCCGGACTAGCGGGAGTGTCGGGTACGAGCAGTACTTC. It codes for CASSPTRTSGSVGYEQYF. The full variable domain, its missing parts supplied by reference TRBV28 and TRBJ2-7, is DVKVTQSSRYLVKRTGEKVFLECVQDMDHENMFWYRQDPGLGLRLIYFSYDVKMKEKGDIPEGYSVSREKKERFSLILESASTNQTSMYLCASSPTRTSGSVGYEQYFGPGTRLTVT.

This chain connects TRBV6-1 to TRBJ2-4; weak D call: TRBD2 (5 bases). V shed 2 bases and J shed 8 bases, with 7 bases lying between them. CDR3 length equals 12 residues. The germline V gene has CDR1 MNHNS and CDR2 SASEGT. The CDR3 coding sequence is TGTGCCAGCAGTGAATGGGAGCACATTCAGTACTTC. Protein: CASSEWEHIQYF.

This clonotype was recorded at least ten times. This chain links TRBV12-3 or TRBV12-4 with TRBJ2-7, with D possibly matching TRBD2 (6 bases). CDR3 length: 15 amino acids. Trimming took 1 base from V and 2 from J, leaving 12 bases between them. The DNA for the CDR3 is TGTGCCAGCAGTTTAGGGGAGGACCGGACCTACGAGCAGTACTTC. This gives the protein CASSLGEDRTYEQYF.

This clonotype was detected many times. J is TRBJ2-3 and V is TRBV6-4; D is possibly TRBD2 (5 bases). V was cut by 0 bases and J by 4 bases, with 8 bases left in between. CDR3 size: 14 residues. Germline values: CDR1 MRHNA, CDR2 SNTAGT. The CDR3, as DNA: TGTGCCAGCAGTGACTCGGGAGACGCAGATACGCAGTATTTT. This codes for CASSDSGDADTQYF.

This clonotype appeared once. The rearrangement uses TRBV2 and TRBJ2-5; tentative D call: TRBD1 (6 bases). Trimming stripped 6 bases from V and 3 bases from J, with 8 bases between. Per germline, CDR1 SNHLY and CDR2 FYNNEI. The CDR3 is made up of 12 amino acids. This CDR3 reads CASRRGKETQYF. The DNA of the CDR3 is TGTGCCAGCAGAAGGGGGAAAGAGACCCAGTACTTC.

The rearrangement links TRBV19 to TRBJ2-7; D remains ambiguous. The germline V gene encodes CDR1 LNHDA and CDR2 SQIVND (reference sequence). This CDR3 has 13 amino acids. The V end lost 3 bases, the J end lost 6 bases, and 12 bases lay between the germline ends. CDR3 sequence reads: CASSILLNGEQYF. CDR3 sequence (DNA): TGTGCCAGTAGTATTTTACTGAACGGCGAGCAGTACTTC.

The table lists this clonotype with many counts. The V gene is TRBV11-2, the J gene TRBJ2-7, with D maybe TRBD1 (6 bases). Trimming pared 5 bases from V and 7 bases from J, leaving 24 bases between. The germline CDR1 and CDR2 sequences are SGHAT and FQNNGV. The CDR3 loop spans 16 amino acids. The CDR3 region has the DNA TGTGCCAGCAGCGAAGAATTGACAGGACCACTTAGGGAGCAGTACTTC. Amino acids: CASSEELTGPLREQYF.